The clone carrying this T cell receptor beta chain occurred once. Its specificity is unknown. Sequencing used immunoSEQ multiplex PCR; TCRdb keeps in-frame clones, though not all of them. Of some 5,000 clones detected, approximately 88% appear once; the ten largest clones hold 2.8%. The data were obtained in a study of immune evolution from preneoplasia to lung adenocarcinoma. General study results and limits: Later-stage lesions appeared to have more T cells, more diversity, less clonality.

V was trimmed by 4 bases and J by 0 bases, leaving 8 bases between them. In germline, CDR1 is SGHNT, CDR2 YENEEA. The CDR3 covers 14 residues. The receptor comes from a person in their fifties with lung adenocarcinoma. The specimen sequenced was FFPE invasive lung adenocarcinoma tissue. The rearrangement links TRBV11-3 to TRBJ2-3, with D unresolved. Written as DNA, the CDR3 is TGTGCCAGCAGCTCCAGCGTCAGCACAGATACGCAGTATTTT. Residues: CASSSSVSTDTQYF.